The 5 T cell receptor beta chains below all came from one sample that was sequenced in a study of beta chain features in type 1 diabetes (dated by TCRdb to 2016 to 2018). Summary of the overall study and its limitations: A moderate but significant shortening of TCRB CDR3 length was observed in type 1 diabetes patients in all four CD4+ subsets.

Library method: the immunoSEQ multiplex PCR assay. The entire amount of isolated RNA was reverse transcribed using the High Capacity cDNA Reverse Transcription Kit, so the sequenced TCRB transcripts were expressed ones. The immuneACCESS repertoire file appears here via TCRdb, limited to in-frame rearrangements. These files lack a portion of the clones; in checked studies, under half of the deficit traces to unresolved V genes, and the cause of the others is not known. In this sample the table shows roughly 260,000 clones, 9.5% to 13% of which occur a single time. Of the sample, around 0.018% falls within the top ten clones. These receptors' targets are unknown. Input material: naive CD4+ T cells from blood. The sample's cell subset or site, from its label and the paper: true naive CD4+ T cells. The receptors stem from a man aged 25-45 years with type 1 diabetes.

The chain has TRBV9 and TRBJ2-5; 8 bases map to TRBD2. With 4 bases clipped from V and 5 bases from J, the junction kept 19 bases outside the gene matches. Germline CDR1 reads SGDLS; CDR2 reads YYNGEE. The CDR3 sequence is 18 residues long. The CDR3 region has the DNA TGTGCCAGCAGCCCCCGGGGTGCGCTAGCGGGCCCTCGGGAGACCCAGTACTTC. Its protein product is CASSPRGALAGPRETQYF. The variable domain in full, completed from reference TRBV9 and TRBJ2-5, reads DSGVTQTPKHLITATGQRVTLRCSPRSGDLSVYWYQQSLDQGLQFLIQYYNGEERAKGNILERFSAQQFPDLHSELNLSSLELGDSALYFCASSPRGALAGPRETQYFGPGTRLLVL.

This clone was recorded a few times. This CDR3 reads CSGGQGPNYGYTF. DNA for the CDR3: TGCAGCGGTGGACAGGGGCCCAACTATGGCTACACCTTC. This chain links TRBV29-1 with TRBJ1-2; 9 bases are shared with TRBD1. Germline CDR1 SQVTM, CDR2 ANQGSEA. The CDR3 is 13 amino acids. The junction had 5 bases not matched to a gene; V was cut back by 7 bases and J by 2 bases.

V usage is TRBV28 and J usage is TRBJ1-2; unclear D gene. Trimming left V 4 bases short and J 0 bases short, with 18 bases between. The CDR3 totals 17 residues. The V gene's germline CDR1 is MDHEN and CDR2 SYDVKM. CDR3 in DNA: TGTGCCAGCAGTTCCCCGGGTCGGTTTCGGGCTAACTATGGCTACACCTTC. Its translation is CASSSPGRFRANYGYTF.

The chain is built from TRBV4-3 and TRBJ1-2; D may be TRBD1 (6 bases). The germline CDR1 and CDR2 sequences are LGHNA and YSLEER. Trimming shortened V by 0 bases and J by 5 bases, and 16 bases separated the two germline ends. The CDR3 consists of 16 residues. DNA of the CDR3: TGCGCCAGCAGCCAAGAACAGGGTAGGGTCCGGTATGGCTACACCTTC. Translated, it gives CASSQEQGRVRYGYTF.

The chain links TRBV9 to TRBJ2-1; the match to TRBD1 covers 8 bases. Losses at the gene ends were 3 bases for V and 2 bases for J; bases not matched to a gene: 1. This CDR3 has 14 residues. Looked up from germline, CDR1 is SGDLS and CDR2 is YYNGEE. CDR3 in amino acids: CASSAGGPYNEQFF. The CDR3 bases are TGTGCCAGCAGCGCAGGGGGCCCCTACAATGAGCAGTTCTTC.